One sample yielded the 25 T cell receptor beta chains listed below, sequenced in a study of T cells in Graves' hyperthyroidism and ophthalmopathy. Authors of the study amplified TCR beta CDR3 regions from RNA transcripts. With the HTBI primer set, the TCR CDR3 went through a first round of RT-PCR. TCRdb called the multiplex PCR reads again in MiXCR, with one record for every CDR3 protein. The sample contains under 350,000 distinct CDR3 sequences, approximately 15% of which appear only once. Material for sequencing was blood. These TCRs come from a middle-aged woman with Graves' hyperthyroidism.

In this sample, this clonotype turned up many times. The rearrangement uses TRBV3-1 and TRBJ2-7; D unresolved. CDR3 length: 11 amino acids. CDR1 is LGHDT, CDR2 YNNKEL, per germline (reference sequence). V was pared by 1 base and J by 2 bases, with 0 bases between. DNA of the CDR3: TGTGCCAGCAGCCAAGCCTACGAGCAGTACTTC. Residues: CASSQAYEQYF.

The chain recombines TRBV19 with TRBJ2-2, with TRBD1 as a possible D gene (5 bases). Trimming took 7 bases from V and 7 from J, leaving 16 bases between them. Germline values: CDR1 LNHDA, CDR2 SQIVND (reference sequence). The CDR3 runs 14 residues. CDR3 DNA sequence: TGTGCCAGTACCCGCCACCAGGGTGGCGGGGAGCTGTTTTTT. Encoded protein: CASTRHQGGGELFF.

The V gene is TRBV7-9, the J gene TRBJ1-1; D is perhaps TRBD1 (5 bases). The CDR3 extends over 14 amino acids. The V gene's germline CDR1 is SEHNR and CDR2 FQNEAQ (reference sequence). V was clipped by 6 bases and J by 4 bases, with 15 bases between them. CDR3 nucleotide sequence: TGTGCCAGCAGTCTGGGGACTATAGGCACTGAAGCTTTCTTT. This codes for CASSLGTIGTEAFF.

The V call is TRBV29-1, the J call TRBJ1-5; D perhaps matches TRBD1 (5 bases). The germline CDR1 and CDR2 sequences are SQVTM and ANQGSEA. The CDR3 is 14 amino acids. Trimming shortened V by 4 bases and J by 2 bases, and 12 bases separated the two germline ends. CDR3 loop: CSVVQGGGNQPQHF. DNA of the CDR3: TGCAGCGTTGTGCAGGGAGGAGGCAATCAGCCCCAGCATTTT.

V is TRBV2 and J is TRBJ2-7; D gene ambiguous. Germline CDR1 SNHLY, CDR2 FYNNEI. The CDR3 spans 11 residues. Trimming pared 8 bases from V and 6 bases from J, leaving 11 bases between. The CDR3 coding sequence is TGTGCCAGCCAGCTAGGCGCCGAGCAGTACTTC. Translation gives CASQLGAEQYF.

With regard to this clonotype: The junction departs from the called germline gene at one end, perhaps through a read error. This chain joins TRBV5-1 and TRBJ2-2; D is unresolved. CDR1 and CDR2 (germline): SGHRS, YFSETQ. The CDR3 runs to 15 residues. The CDR3 loop reads CASSFVSWSTGELFF. DNA of the CDR3: TGTGCCAGCAGCTTTGTGAGCTGGAGCACCGGGGAGCTGTTTTTT.

This clonotype was recorded at least ten times. The chain couples TRBV5-6 to TRBJ2-5; D unresolved. This CDR3 is 15 amino acids long. Trimming removed 4 bases from V and 2 bases from J, with 15 bases in between. The germline V gene has CDR1 SGHDT and CDR2 YYEEEE. The CDR3 region has the DNA TGTGCCAGCAGCCAAAGGACGGCACTTCAAGAGACCCAGTACTTC. Translated, it gives CASSQRTALQETQYF.

This clonotype was seen a handful of times. CDR3 sequence reads: CASSDSTSSDTQYF. In DNA form, the CDR3 reads TGTGCCAGCAGTGACTCCACTAGTTCCGATACGCAGTATTTT. The rearrangement links TRBV6-4 to TRBJ2-3, with D perhaps TRBD2 (5 bases). The CDR3 spans 14 residues. CDR1 MRHNA and CDR2 SNTAGT come from the germline V gene. V was pared by 0 bases and J by 6 bases, with 10 bases between.

The sample holds many counts of this clonotype. V gene TRBV7-2 combines with J gene TRBJ1-2; 9 bases align to TRBD1. There are 15 residues in the CDR3. The V gene's germline CDR1 is SGHTA and CDR2 FQGNSA. Trimming cost V 5 bases and J 4 bases; bases outside gene matches: 8. The CDR3 sequence is CASSPGQGTFYGYTF. The CDR3 nucleotides are TGTGCCAGCAGCCCCGGACAGGGGACTTTCTATGGCTACACCTTC.

The sample holds many counts of this clonotype. This chain connects TRBV6-1 to TRBJ2-2; TRBD2 is a possible D gene (5 bases). The CDR3 loop spans 14 amino acids. V lost 8 bases and J 6 bases, leaving 16 bases between the germline ends. Germline V gene lookup returns CDR1 MNHNS and CDR2 SASEGT. The CDR3 DNA follows: TGTGCCAGCGGGAACGGGATGGTCGCCGGGGAGCTGTTTTTT. Its protein is CASGNGMVAGELFF.

Turning to this clonotype: The junction does not match germline at one end; this may be a read error. The gene calls are TRBV28 and TRBJ2-7; 8 nucleotides line up with TRBD1. The length of the CDR3 is 16 residues. Germline V gene data show CDR1 as MDHEN and CDR2 as SYDVKM. CDR3 nucleotide sequence: TGTGCCTGCAGTTCCCCAGGGGGCGCGGAAGGCTACGAGCAGTACTTC. Amino acids: CACSSPGGAEGYEQYF.

This clonotype showed up many times. The rearrangement links TRBV5-6 to TRBJ1-5; possibly TRBD1 for D (6 bases). Germline-derived CDR1 and CDR2 are SGHDT and YYEEEE. The CDR3 sequence is 14 residues long. V was pared by 6 bases and J by 3 bases, with 13 bases between. DNA for the CDR3: TGTGCCAGCACAAAAGGGGGGTACAATCAGCCCCAGCATTTT. Its translation is CASTKGGYNQPQHF. Looking up the rest from reference TRBV5-6 and TRBJ1-5 gives the full variable domain: DAGVTQSPTHLIKTRGQQVTLRCSPKSGHDTVSWYQQALGQGPQFIFQYYEEEERQRGNFPDRFSGHQFPNYSSELNVNALLLGDSALYLCASTKGGYNQPQHFGDGTRLSIL.

This chain connects TRBV10-2 to TRBJ2-3; 9 bases fit TRBD1. In germline, CDR1 is WSHSY, CDR2 SAAADI. The ends lost 8 bases at V and 0 bases at J; junction bases unmatched: 9. The CDR3 sequence is 16 residues long. The CDR3 loop is CASRDRVSSSTDTQYF. The DNA for the CDR3 is TGCGCCAGCCGGGACAGGGTGTCCAGTAGCACAGATACGCAGTATTTT.

This clonotype was seen many times. The rearrangement uses TRBV11-3 and TRBJ2-2; D is unclear. The CDR3 runs to 18 residues. V lost 5 bases and J lost 5, with 24 bases in between. The germline gives CDR1 SGHNT, CDR2 YENEEA. The DNA of the CDR3 is TGTGCCAGCAGCGCAAATAACGGACCAAACCTGGAGACCGGGGAGCTGTTTTTT. Its translation: CASSANNGPNLETGELFF.

This clonotype was seen many times. This chain uses TRBV27 with TRBJ2-1; D is ambiguous. Germline V gene lookup returns CDR1 MNHEY and CDR2 SMNVEV (reference sequence). The ends were cut back, 5 bases at V and 5 bases at J, with 13 bases in the middle. The CDR3 is 14 amino acids. The CDR3 sequence is CASSLDWSDNEQFF. The CDR3 coding sequence is TGTGCCAGCAGTCTAGATTGGAGCGACAATGAGCAGTTCTTC.

This clonotype has at least ten counts. This chain links TRBV28 with TRBJ2-7; no firm D call. The CDR3 consists of 14 residues. Per germline, CDR1 MDHEN and CDR2 SYDVKM. The V and J ends lost 3 bases and 1 base respectively, with 10 bases between them. The chain's CDR3 is CASSFNGWSYEQYF. CDR3 nucleotide sequence: TGTGCCAGCAGTTTTAACGGGTGGTCCTACGAGCAGTACTTC. The entire variable domain, with the rest obtained from reference TRBV28 and TRBJ2-7, is as follows: DVKVTQSSRYLVKRTGEKVFLECVQDMDHENMFWYRQDPGLGLRLIYFSYDVKMKEKGDIPEGYSVSREKKERFSLILESASTNQTSMYLCASSFNGWSYEQYFGPGTRLTVT.

This clonotype was counted many times. V and J are TRBV2 and TRBJ2-3, with 11 nucleotides matching TRBD2. Germline V gene sequence: CDR1 SNHLY, CDR2 FYNNEI. CDR3 length: 16 amino acids. The ends lost 6 bases at V and 2 bases at J; junction bases unmatched: 7. CDR3 in amino acids: CASRVLAGAVTDTQYF. In nucleotides, the CDR3 is TGTGCCAGCAGAGTACTAGCGGGAGCCGTCACAGATACGCAGTATTTT.

Many counts were recorded for this clonotype. The chain carries TRBV12-3 or TRBV12-4 and TRBJ1-2; the D is unclear. The CDR3 spans 14 residues. V shed 3 bases and J shed 2 bases, with 10 bases lying between them. The CDR3 protein is CASSFEFGNYGYTF. CDR3 bases: TGTGCCAGCAGTTTTGAGTTCGGAAACTATGGCTACACCTTC.

This clonotype was recorded many times. J is TRBJ1-6 and V is TRBV6-1, with 7 bases that match TRBD1. V shed 6 bases and J 8 bases; nucleotides not matched to a gene: 13. The CDR3 is 16 residues long. Germline values: CDR1 MNHNS, CDR2 SASEGT. The CDR3 region is CASRESQGWKDSPLHF. The CDR3 DNA reads as TGTGCCAGCAGAGAATCACAGGGGTGGAAGGATTCACCCCTCCACTTT.

This clonotype occurred many times. V gene TRBV12-5 combines with J gene TRBJ1-6; no clear D gene. V gave up 2 bases and J gave up 7 bases, with 6 bases separating them. The CDR3 runs 13 residues. CDR1 is LGHNT and CDR2 is FRNRAP in the germline V gene. The CDR3 sequence: CASGLWANSPLHF. CDR3 bases: TGTGCTAGTGGTTTGTGGGCGAATTCACCCCTCCACTTT.

The sample holds many counts of this clonotype. The V gene is TRBV20-1, the J gene TRBJ2-3, with 7 bases lining up with TRBD2. The CDR3 is 15 amino acids. The germline V gene has CDR1 DFQATT and CDR2 SNEGSKA (reference sequence). The trim removed 6 bases at V and 3 bases at J, leaving 12 bases unmatched. The CDR3, as DNA: TGCAGTGCGGAGCGGGTCGGCGGGGGAACAGATACGCAGTATTTT. Translating gives CSAERVGGGTDTQYF.

This clonotype was counted a few times. This chain uses TRBV4-2 with TRBJ2-7; possibly TRBD1 for D (6 bases). The CDR3 loop spans 13 amino acids. CDR1 is LGHNA, CDR2 YNFKEQ, per germline. Trimming removed 3 bases from V and 3 bases from J, with 9 bases in between. CDR3 sequence: CASSQTQGYEQYF. The CDR3 DNA follows: TGTGCCAGCAGCCAGACACAGGGCTACGAGCAGTACTTC.

The chain recombines TRBV6-4 with TRBJ1-1; 7 nucleotides agree with TRBD1. There are 13 residues in the CDR3. Germline CDR1 reads MRHNA; CDR2 reads SNTAGT. V trimming: 8 bases; J trimming: 4 bases; junction bases outside the gene matches: 7. The CDR3 here is CASRDRESTEAFF. The CDR3, as DNA: TGTGCCAGCCGCGACAGGGAGAGCACTGAAGCTTTCTTT.

This clonotype was observed a few times. The V call is TRBV19, the J call TRBJ1-5; D possibly corresponds to TRBD1 (6 bases). Germline V gene data show CDR1 as LNHDA and CDR2 as SQIVND (reference sequence). This CDR3 spans 16 amino acids. V was clipped by 5 bases and J by 4 bases, with 18 bases between them. The CDR3 loop reads CASSPGSGARNQPQHF. The CDR3 DNA sequence: TGTGCCAGTAGTCCAGGGTCGGGGGCGCGGAATCAGCCCCAGCATTTT.

This clonotype was seen repeatedly, ten times or more. The rearrangement links TRBV10-3 to TRBJ2-6; TRBD1 matches 7 bases. This CDR3 has 18 residues. Trimming at V came to 4 bases and at J to 2 bases, leaving 11 bases not matched to a gene. Germline V lookup: CDR1 ENHRY, CDR2 SYGVKD. The CDR3 reads CAISATRQGPTGANVLTF. CDR3 bases: TGTGCCATCAGTGCAACGAGACAGGGTCCGACTGGGGCCAACGTCCTGACTTTC.